The 4 T cell receptor beta chains in this list originate from one sample, sequenced in a study of T cell responses to AZD1222 COVID-19 vaccine. This table comes from immunoSEQ multiplex PCR, and its TCRdb copy is limited to in-frame clones, with some not included. The sample holds roughly 200,000 clones, approximately 90% seen once. The sample here was peripheral blood, taken 28 days after the second AZD1222 dose. Receptor source: an adult who received the AZD1222 COVID-19 vaccine.

The chain is built from TRBV19 and TRBJ1-1; TRBD1 matches 7 bases. CDR3 length equals 13 residues. Trimming at V came to 6 bases and at J to 6 bases, leaving 7 bases not matched to a gene. The germline V gene has CDR1 LNHDA and CDR2 SQIVND (reference sequence). CDR3 sequence reads: CASRATGRAEAFF. CDR3 bases: TGTGCCAGTAGAGCGACAGGGAGGGCTGAAGCTTTCTTT.

In nucleotides, the CDR3 is TGTGCCAGCAGTTACCGGACCGCGGTGGGTCAGCCCCAGCATTTT. This sequence encodes CASSYRTAVGQPQHF. V usage is TRBV6-2 or TRBV6-3 and J usage is TRBJ1-5; no clear D gene. Per germline, CDR1 MNHEY and CDR2 SVGEGT. The CDR3 consists of 15 residues. V was clipped by 2 bases and J by 6 bases, with 14 bases between them.

The V gene is TRBV5-1, the J gene TRBJ1-1, with TRBD1 identical over 7 bases. Germline V lookup: CDR1 SGHRS, CDR2 YFSETQ. The CDR3 is 13 residues long. V lost 4 bases to trimming and J lost 6 bases; unmatched junction nucleotides: 6. The CDR3 loop reads CASSLRQGSEAFF. The CDR3 DNA follows: TGCGCCAGCAGCCTTAGACAGGGATCTGAAGCTTTCTTT. The full variable domain, rest sourced from reference TRBV5-1 and TRBJ1-1, is KAGVTQTPRYLIKTRGQQVTLSCSPISGHRSVSWYQQTPGQGLQFLFEYFSETQRNKGNFPGRFSGRQFSNSRSEMNVSTLELGDSALYLCASSLRQGSEAFFGQGTRLTVV.

Comments on this clone: The junction departs from germline at one end; a sequencing error may be responsible. The chain recombines TRBV5-1 with TRBJ1-4, with a possible D match to TRBD1 (6 bases). Germline CDR1 and CDR2: SGHRS and YFSETQ. The CDR3 sequence is 18 residues long. CDR3 residues: CASSLEIGGDGANEKLFF. The CDR3 DNA reads as TGCGCCAGCAGTTTGGAAATAGGGGGGGACGGAGCTAATGAAAAACTGTTTTTT.